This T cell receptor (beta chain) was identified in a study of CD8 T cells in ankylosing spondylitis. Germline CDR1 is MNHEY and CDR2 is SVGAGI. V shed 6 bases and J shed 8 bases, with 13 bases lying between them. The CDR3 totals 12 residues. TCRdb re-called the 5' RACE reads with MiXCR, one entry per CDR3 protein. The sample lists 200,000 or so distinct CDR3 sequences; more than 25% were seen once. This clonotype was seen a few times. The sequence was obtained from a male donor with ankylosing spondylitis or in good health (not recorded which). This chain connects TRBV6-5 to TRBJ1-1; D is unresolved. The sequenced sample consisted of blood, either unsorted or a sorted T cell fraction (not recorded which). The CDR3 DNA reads TGTGCCAGCAGGGGAAACAGCAGAGAAGCTTTCTTT. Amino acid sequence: CASRGNSREAFF.